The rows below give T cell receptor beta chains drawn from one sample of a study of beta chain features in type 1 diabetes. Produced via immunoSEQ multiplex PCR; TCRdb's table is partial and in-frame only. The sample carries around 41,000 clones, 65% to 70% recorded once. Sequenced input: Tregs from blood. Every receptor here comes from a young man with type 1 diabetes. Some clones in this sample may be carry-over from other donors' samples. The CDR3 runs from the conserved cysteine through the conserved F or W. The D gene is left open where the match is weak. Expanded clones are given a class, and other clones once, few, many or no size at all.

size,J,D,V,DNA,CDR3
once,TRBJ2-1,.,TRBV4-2,TGTGCCAGCAGCTTGACCCGGACCGATCCCGGGAGCTCCTACAATGAGCAGTTCTTC,CASSLTRTDPGSSYNEQFF
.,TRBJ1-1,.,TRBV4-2,TGTGCCAGCACCTCACAGGGGAACACTGAAGCTTTCTTT,CASTSQGNTEAFF
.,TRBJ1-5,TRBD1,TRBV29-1,TGCAGCTATAACAGGGGGCGGAATCAGCCCCAGCATTTT,CSYNRGRNQPQHF
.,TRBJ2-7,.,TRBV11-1,TGTGCCAGCAGCCCCCGACTAGGTTTCTACGAGCAGTACTTC,CASSPRLGFYEQYF
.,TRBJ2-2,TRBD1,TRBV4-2,TGTGCCAGCAGCCACGGGACAGCGAACACCGGGGAGCTGTTTTTT,CASSHGTANTGELFF
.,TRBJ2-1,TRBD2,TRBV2,TGTGCCAGCAGCGAAGGACTAGCGGGGGCTGGGGGGCAGTTCTTC,CASSEGLAGAGGQFF
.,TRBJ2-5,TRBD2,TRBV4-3,TGCGCCAGCAGCCAAGGGCTAGCGGGGGGTCAAGAGGCCCAGTACTTC,CASSQGLAGGQEAQYF
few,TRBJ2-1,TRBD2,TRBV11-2,TGTGCCAGCAGCTCAAGGCCCCCATCAAGCGGGGGGGCACGGAATGAGCAGTTCTTC,CASSSRPPSSGGARNEQFF
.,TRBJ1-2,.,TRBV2,TGTGCCAGCAGTCAGGAATCGTATGGCTACACCTTC,CASSQESYGYTF
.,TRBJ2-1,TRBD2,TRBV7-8,TGTGCCAGCAGCTTACCTAGCGGGGGGAATATTGAGCAGTTCTTC,CASSLPSGGNIEQFF
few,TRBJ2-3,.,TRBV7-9,TGTGCCAGCAGCTTCGGAGGGGATAGTTCCACAGATACGCAGTATTTT,CASSFGGDSSTDTQYF
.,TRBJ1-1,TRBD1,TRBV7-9,TGTGCCAGCGGATACGGGACAGGAGCGGGGTCTAGGGCTTTCTTT,CASGYGTGAGSRAFF
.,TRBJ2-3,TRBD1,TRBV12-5,TGTGCTAGTGGCCCCGGGACAGGGGGCTTAGATACGCAGTATTTT,CASGPGTGGLDTQYF
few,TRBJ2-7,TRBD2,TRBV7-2,TGTGCCAGCAGCTTAATCGCTAGCGGGGTCGACGAGCAGTACTTC,CASSLIASGVDEQYF
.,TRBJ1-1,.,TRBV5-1,TGCGCCAGCAGCTTCCCATCTTCGGGTGAAGCTTTCTTT,CASSFPSSGEAFF
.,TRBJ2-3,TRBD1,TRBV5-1,TGCGCCAGCAGCGAGGGACAGGGTGATACGCAGTATTTT,CASSEGQGDTQYF
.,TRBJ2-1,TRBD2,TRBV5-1,TGCGCCAGCAGTCCTTTCCCGGGACTAGAGGACAATGAGCAGTTCTTC,CASSPFPGLEDNEQFF
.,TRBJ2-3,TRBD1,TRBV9,TGTGCCAGCAGCACGACAGGGGAAGGCAGTACGCAGTATTTT,CASSTTGEGSTQYF
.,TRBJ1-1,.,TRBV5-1,TGCGCCAGCAGCTGGACGGCAGGGATGAACACTGAAGCTTTCTTT,CASSWTAGMNTEAFF
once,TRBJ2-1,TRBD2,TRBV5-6,TGTGCCAGCAGCGCACTAGCGGGGCTGTACAATGAGCAGTTCTTC,CASSALAGLYNEQFF
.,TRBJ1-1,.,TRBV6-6,TGTGCCAGCAGTCAAGAAAGGGGCACTGAAGCTTTCTTT,CASSQERGTEAFF
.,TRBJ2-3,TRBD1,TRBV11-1,TGTGCCAGCAGCTTAGGACAGGGGTACACAGATACGCAGTATTTT,CASSLGQGYTDTQYF
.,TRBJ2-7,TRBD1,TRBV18,TGTGCCAGCTCACCGATTCCGGGACAGGGCGAAGAGCAGTACTTC,CASSPIPGQGEEQYF
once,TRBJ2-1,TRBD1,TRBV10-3,TGTGCCATCAGGGGCTCCGGGACAGGGGGTTTTGAGCAGTTCTTC,CAIRGSGTGGFEQFF
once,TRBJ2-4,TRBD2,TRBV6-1,TGTGCCAGCAGTGCGGACTTCGGGGGGGCCACTATCCCAGCCAAAAACATTCAGTACTTC,CASSADFGGATIPAKNIQYF
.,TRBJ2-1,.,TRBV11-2,TGTGCCAGCAGCTCCCAGGTTGGGGAGCAGTTCTTC,CASSSQVGEQFF
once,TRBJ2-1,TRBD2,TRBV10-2,TGCGCCAGCAGTCTAGCGGGGGGGCACTACAATGAGCAGTTCTTC,CASSLAGGHYNEQFF
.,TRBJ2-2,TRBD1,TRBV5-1,TGCGCCAGCAGCTTGGCCCGGACAGGGGTTCCTACCGGGGAGCTGTTTTTT,CASSLARTGVPTGELFF
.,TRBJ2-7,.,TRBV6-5,TGTGCCAGCTCTCAGTCGTTATCCTACGAGCAGTACTTC,CASSQSLSYEQYF
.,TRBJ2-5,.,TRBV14,TGTGCCAGCAGCCAAGAACGGGGGGCCGTGACCCAGTACTTC,CASSQERGAVTQYF
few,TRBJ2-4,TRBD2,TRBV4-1,TGCGCCAGCAGCCAAGTATGGCAGCGGGGAATATCGGGGGCCAAAAACATTCAGTACTTC,CASSQVWQRGISGAKNIQYF
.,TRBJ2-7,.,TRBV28,TGTGCCAGCAGCTCAGGGAACTACGAGCAGTACTTC,CASSSGNYEQYF
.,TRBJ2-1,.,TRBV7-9,TGTGCCAGCAGCTTACAGGGGAAGCAGTTCTTC,CASSLQGKQFF
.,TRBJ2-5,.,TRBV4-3,TGCGCCAGCAGCCAAGTTGGGGGGGCTGGGGAGACCCAGTACTTC,CASSQVGGAGETQYF
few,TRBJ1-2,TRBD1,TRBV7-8,TGTGCCAGCAGCCCCGCTGGGACAGGGAACTATGGCTACACCTTC,CASSPAGTGNYGYTF
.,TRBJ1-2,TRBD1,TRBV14,TGTGCCAGCAGCCTCCGGGACAGGGTGTTCGGCTACACCTTC,CASSLRDRVFGYTF
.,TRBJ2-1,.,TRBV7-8,TGTGCCAGCAGCTCGGGCACTGGGGGGTCTGAGCAGTTCTTC,CASSSGTGGSEQFF
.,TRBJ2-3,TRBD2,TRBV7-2,TGTGCCAGCAGCGTAATGGCGGGGGTGCGGGCAGATACGCAGTATTTT,CASSVMAGVRADTQYF
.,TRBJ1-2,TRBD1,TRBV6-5,TGTGCCAGCAGCCACCGCCATGGGACAGCATATGGCTACACCTTC,CASSHRHGTAYGYTF
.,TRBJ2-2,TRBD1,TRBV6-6,TGTGCCAGCAGCCAGGACAGGACATTGAACACCGGGGAGCTGTTTTTT,CASSQDRTLNTGELFF
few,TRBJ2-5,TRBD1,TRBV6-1,TGTGCCAGCAGTGAACCCGGGACAGCCCAAGAGACCCAGTACTTC,CASSEPGTAQETQYF
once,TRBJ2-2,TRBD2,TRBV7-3,TGTGCCAGCAGCTTAGGCGCGACGGGGGGAGCCGGGGAGCTGTTTTTT,CASSLGATGGAGELFF
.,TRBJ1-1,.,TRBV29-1,TGCAGCGGGGAGGGGCGGGACACTGAAGCTTTCTTT,CSGEGRDTEAFF
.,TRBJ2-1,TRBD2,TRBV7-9,TGTGCCTTACGCGGGGGGAGTGAGCAGTTCTTC,CALRGGSEQFF
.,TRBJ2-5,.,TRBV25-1,TGTGCCAGCAGTGAATCAGGGGTAGAGACCCAGTACTTC,CASSESGVETQYF
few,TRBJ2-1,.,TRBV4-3,TGCGCCAGCAGCCAAGATTGGAGGAGTAATGAGCAGTTCTTC,CASSQDWRSNEQFF
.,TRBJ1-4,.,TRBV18,TGTGCCAGCTCCGGCCGGGCTAATGAAAAACTGTTTTTT,CASSGRANEKLFF
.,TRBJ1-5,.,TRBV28,TGTGCCAGCAGTCCAGCGGGGGGGGCAGATCAGCCCCAGCATTTT,CASSPAGGADQPQHF
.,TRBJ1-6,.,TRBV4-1,TGCGCCAGCAGCCAGACCCAGGGGCTTAGAAATTCACCCCTCCACTTT,CASSQTQGLRNSPLHF
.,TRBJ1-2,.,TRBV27,TGTGCCAGCAGTTTAGAAATGGGGGGTATCTATGGCTACACCTTC,CASSLEMGGIYGYTF
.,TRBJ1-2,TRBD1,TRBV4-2,TGTGCCAGCAGCCGACAGGGGTCGGACTATGGCTACACCTTC,CASSRQGSDYGYTF
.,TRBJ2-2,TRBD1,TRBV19,TGTGCCAGTAGCAGGGACAGGGGGTCTTCCGGGGAGCTGTTTTTT,CASSRDRGSSGELFF
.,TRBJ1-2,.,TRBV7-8,TGTGCCAGCAGCTTCCTTAACTATGGCTACACCTTC,CASSFLNYGYTF